The present T cell receptor beta chain was sequenced within a study of T-cell reconstitution after alpha-beta-depleted transplantation in children. With V trimmed by 5 bases and J by 5 bases, 9 bases remained unmatched. Germline V gives CDR1 SGHTA, CDR2 FQGTGA. CDR3 length: 16 amino acids. Whole-study findings and limits: Surviving recipient cells, namely T cells and thymic progenitors, were the source of high day-60 TCRbeta diversity in some patients. Approximately two months post-transplant, alpha-beta T cells reportedly originated from several hundred expanded graft clones. T cells produced anew were the main source of T-cell counts and diversity one year after transplant.

A TCRbeta library incorporating unique molecular identifiers was prepared. TCRdb called the PCR reads again in MiXCR, with one record for every CDR3 protein. The data hold 300,000 to 400,000 distinct CDR3 sequences, with around 20% observed a single time. The sample holds a few counts of this clonotype. The antigen is not known. The sequence was obtained from a male patient aged 5 to 17 who had a stem cell transplant for acute lymphoblastic leukemia, so the T cells may come from the graft donor. The chain has TRBV7-3 and TRBJ2-2; 9 nucleotides match TRBD1. The specimen comprised PBMCs, mostly from graft donor cells, sampled 180 days after TCRalphabeta/CD19-depleted stem cell transplant. The DNA for the CDR3 is TGTGCCAGCAGCACCTACAGGGGGCGGGTGACCGGGGAGCTGTTTTTT. It codes for CASSTYRGRVTGELFF.